The clone carrying this T cell receptor (beta chain) was recorded at least ten times. The antigen remains unidentified. The data were taken from a study of identical twins. Unique molecular identifiers were in the cDNA, with template-switch universal primer binding. Each CDR3 protein is one row after TCRdb ran MiXCR on the 5' RACE reads. The sample holds approximately 410,000 distinct CDR3 sequences, about 18% seen once. The study, taken as a whole, reports: Beta clonotypes that were abundant in cord blood contained fewer insertions, a pattern absent from memory repertoires. Twins showed weaker excess sharing in their beta out-of-frame sequences.

This TCR came from a man aged 50 to 59 in good health. The sequencing input was naive T cells sorted from blood.

The DNA of the CDR3 is TGCGCCAGCAGACTCTGGACTAGCGGGAGCCACTACGAGCAGTACTTC. Translation: CASRLWTSGSHYEQYF. The rearrangement links TRBV5-1 to TRBJ2-7, with TRBD2 matching over 13 bases. V was clipped by 5 bases and J by 3 bases; unmatched bases: 8. This CDR3 is 16 amino acids long. CDR1 is SGHRS, CDR2 YFSETQ, per germline.